The 17 T cell receptor beta chains given below trace back to one sample, sequenced in a study of T cell responses to AZD1222 COVID-19 vaccine. Assay: immunoSEQ multiplex PCR; the TCRdb copy retains only in-frame clones and omits some. The table includes about 120,000 clones, 75% to 90% detected once. The sequencing used peripheral blood, collected 28 days after the second AZD1222 dose. The origin of the receptors is an adult who received the AZD1222 COVID-19 vaccine.

This sequence joins TRBV6-1 and TRBJ2-2; a possible D gene is TRBD1 (6 bases). The V gene lost 2 bases and the J gene lost 2 bases, with 9 bases spanning the gap. This CDR3 is 15 amino acids long. Germline V gene sequence: CDR1 MNHNS, CDR2 SASEGT. The CDR3 sequence is CASSEMGQNTGELFF. DNA of the CDR3: TGTGCCAGCAGTGAAATGGGACAAAACACCGGGGAGCTGTTTTTT.

The chain is built from TRBV7-6 and TRBJ2-1; 15 nucleotides match TRBD2. Trimming removed 5 bases from V and 8 bases from J; junction bases left unmatched: 4. CDR3 length: 15 residues. Germline loops: CDR1 SGHVS, CDR2 FNYEAQ. CDR3 bases: TGTGCCAGCAGCAGGACTAGCGGGGGGGCGTATGAGCAGTTCTTC. Translated, it gives CASSRTSGGAYEQFF.

The CDR3 loop reads CASSQELVASTIYF. CDR3 DNA sequence: TGTGCCAGCAGCCAAGAATTAGTCGCTTCCACCATATATTTT. The V call is TRBV3-1 (or the pseudogene TRBV3-2), the J call TRBJ1-3; D ambiguous. V was shortened by 0 bases and J by 9 bases, with 12 bases between the two germline ends. Germline assignment: CDR1 LGHDT and CDR2 YNNKEL (reference sequence). The CDR3 length is 14 residues.

The chain couples TRBV7-9 to TRBJ2-1; unclear D gene. The V end was cut by 5 bases, the J end by 6 bases, with 8 bases between. Germline values: CDR1 SEHNR, CDR2 FQNEAQ (reference sequence). The length of the CDR3 is 12 residues. CDR3 in amino acids: CASSRILNEQFF. The CDR3 region has the DNA TGTGCCAGCAGCAGAATACTCAATGAGCAGTTCTTC.

The genes are TRBV30 and TRBJ2-5; D tentatively fits TRBD1 or TRBD2 (5 bases each). The germline V gene has CDR1 GTSNPN and CDR2 SVGIG (reference sequence). The CDR3 runs to 14 residues. V lost 2 bases to trimming and J lost 5 bases, with 15 bases between them. The CDR3 is CAWSPGLAGETQYF. The CDR3 coding sequence is TGTGCCTGGAGTCCAGGGCTAGCCGGGGAGACCCAGTACTTC.

V is TRBV19 and J is TRBJ2-3, with TRBD2 matching over 9 bases. V was pared by 7 bases and J by 4 bases, with 12 bases of the junction left unmatched. Germline V CDR1 and CDR2: LNHDA, SQIVND (reference sequence). This CDR3 is built from 16 residues. The CDR3 DNA follows: TGTGCCAGTACTCCCTTAAGCGGGGGGAGAGCAGATACGCAGTATTTT. Its translation is CASTPLSGGRADTQYF.

Points on this clone: One end of the junction varies from germline; a read error may be responsible. The V call is TRBV18, the J call TRBJ1-3; 12 nucleotides align to TRBD1. CDR1 KGHSH and CDR2 LQKENI come from the germline V gene. The CDR3 runs 13 residues. The CDR3, as DNA: TGTGCCAGCTCGCCCCCGGGACAGGGGGCCTCGGATTTT. This encodes CASSPPGQGASDF.

The CDR3 region is CASSYLPRRGGNTIYF. The CDR3 DNA reads as TGTGCCAGCAGTTACCTCCCACGGAGGGGCGGAAACACCATATATTTT. This chain links TRBV6-5 with TRBJ1-3, with D possibly TRBD1 on 5 matching bases. Germline loops: CDR1 MNHEY, CDR2 SVGAGI. CDR3 length: 16 amino acids. V was trimmed by 2 bases and J by 4 bases, leaving 15 bases between them.

This chain uses TRBV6-6 with TRBJ2-7; D ambiguous. The V end lost 0 bases, the J end lost 1 base, and 10 bases lay between the germline ends. The germline V gene encodes CDR1 MNHNY and CDR2 SVGAGI (reference sequence). The CDR3 has 15 amino acids. Written as DNA, the CDR3 is TGTGCCAGCAGTTACTCGAGGACCGCATCCTACGAGCAGTACTTC. Protein sequence: CASSYSRTASYEQYF.

The gene calls are TRBV7-2 and TRBJ2-1; 9 bases fit TRBD2. The CDR3 covers 17 residues. V gave up 3 bases and J gave up 4 bases; unmatched junction bases: 10. CDR1 is SGHTA, CDR2 FQGNSA, per germline. This chain's CDR3 is CASSFGGSGGTYNEQFF. CDR3 DNA sequence: TGTGCCAGCAGCTTCGGGGGCAGCGGGGGGACGTACAATGAGCAGTTCTTC.

V and J are TRBV4-2 and TRBJ2-1, with D hard to call. V lost 2 bases, J lost 4 bases, and 9 bases lay in between. CDR3 length: 14 amino acids. CDR1 and CDR2 from the germline V gene are LGHNA and YNFKEQ. This chain's CDR3 is CASSQFPEYNEQFF. CDR3 bases: TGTGCCAGCAGCCAATTTCCGGAATACAATGAGCAGTTCTTC.

The J gene is TRBJ1-1, the V gene TRBV18; D possibly corresponds to TRBD1 (5 bases). CDR3 size: 15 residues. V was shortened by 3 bases and J by 1 base, with 12 bases between the two germline ends. Germline-derived CDR1 and CDR2 are KGHSH and LQKENI. In nucleotides, the CDR3 is TGTGCCAGCTCACCGTTAGGGAGGGGGAACACTGAAGCTTTCTTT. It encodes CASSPLGRGNTEAFF.

V is TRBV4-1 and J is TRBJ1-1; TRBD1 agrees at 11 bases. The CDR3 is 18 residues long. V lost 1 base, J lost 5 bases, and 12 bases stayed unmatched. CDR1 and CDR2 from the germline V gene are MGHRA and YSYEKL. DNA of the CDR3: TGCGCCAGCAGCCAAGCTTGGGGGACAGGGGGAGTGAGGACTGAAGCTTTCTTT. This gives the protein CASSQAWGTGGVRTEAFF.

The genes are TRBV2 and TRBJ2-7; D possibly corresponds to TRBD1 (6 bases). CDR3 length equals 13 residues. The germline V and J ends were trimmed by 4 bases and 6 bases, with 13 bases remaining between them. Germline CDR1 and CDR2: SNHLY and FYNNEI. DNA for the CDR3: TGTGCCAGCAGTGGGGAGTTCAGGGGCGAGCAGTACTTC. Protein: CASSGEFRGEQYF. Full variable domain (remainder filled in from reference TRBV2 and TRBJ2-7): EPEVTQTPSHQVTQMGQEVILRCVPISNHLYFYWYRQILGQKVEFLVSFYNNEISEKSEIFDDQFSVERPDGSNFTLKIRSTKLEDSAMYFCASSGEFRGEQYFGPGTRLTVT.

This chain connects TRBV11-2 to TRBJ2-1, with TRBD2 identical over 10 bases. The CDR3 loop spans 17 amino acids. From germline, CDR1 is SGHAT and CDR2 FQNNGV. Trimming removed 5 bases from V and 4 bases from J; junction bases left unmatched: 11. CDR3 bases: TGTGCCAGCAGCCCTTCGGCGCTAGCGGGGGCATACAATGAGCAGTTCTTC. Translation gives CASSPSALAGAYNEQFF.

The chain uses TRBV5-1 and TRBJ1-2, with unresolved D. The CDR3 extends over 14 amino acids. V lost 0 bases, J lost 4 bases, and 10 bases lay in between. CDR1 and CDR2 (germline): SGHRS, YFSETQ. The CDR3 loop is CASSLEDGFYGYTF. The CDR3 DNA reads TGCGCCAGCAGCTTGGAGGACGGATTCTATGGCTACACCTTC.

The V call is TRBV9, the J call TRBJ2-3; tentative D call: TRBD2 (5 bases). Between the trimmed V and J ends, which lost 3 bases and 5 bases, there was a span of 13 bases. The germline gives CDR1 SGDLS, CDR2 YYNGEE. The length of the CDR3 is 14 residues. CDR3 in DNA: TGTGCCAGCAGCGGACGGACTCTCCAAGATACGCAGTATTTT. Translated: CASSGRTLQDTQYF.